Presented here are 19 T cell receptor beta chains from one specimen sequenced in a study of CD4 and CD8 cells across lung adenocarcinoma regions (dated by TCRdb to the late 2010s). Library preparation used PCR. Sequencing used a HiSeq X Ten. TCRdb took the public reads, trimmed them with fastp at Q25, ran MiXCR for clone calling and kept in-frame beta chains. Each entry is one CDR3 protein sequence, shown with its most common DNA and genes. The sample data list about 3,700 distinct CDR3 sequences, and roughly 70% of these were observed just once. Roughly 18% of the sample is taken by the ten largest. Specimen: CD4+ T cells from the margin of a lung tumor. In the paper's terms, the cell subset or site label means: tumor margin region. The receptors derive from a male donor with lung adenocarcinoma. The CD4 and CD8 labels of this study may be unreliable.

The genes are TRBV5-6 and TRBJ2-5, with D possibly TRBD1 on 6 matching bases. Germline V gene lookup returns CDR1 SGHDT and CDR2 YYEEEE. The CDR3 runs 16 residues. Deletions cut 3 bases from V and 0 bases from J, with 15 bases between. The CDR3 here is CASSSATDRHQETQYF. The CDR3 DNA reads as TGTGCCAGCAGCTCCGCTACCGACAGGCACCAAGAGACCCAGTACTTC.

This clonotype was counted a single time. The chain combines TRBV27 with TRBJ1-4; no clear D gene. V was pared by 3 bases and J by 7 bases, with 12 bases between. CDR1 is MNHEY, CDR2 SMNVEV, per germline (reference sequence). This CDR3 has 14 amino acids. The CDR3 region has the DNA TGTGCCAGCAGTTTTTCCAGAAAGTCTGAAAAACTGTTTTTT. It encodes CASSFSRKSEKLFF.

This clonotype was seen only a few times. This chain links TRBV7-8 with TRBJ2-6; D possibly matches TRBD1 or TRBD2 (6 bases each). The CDR3 has 16 amino acids. Trimming took off 5 bases at V and 2 bases at J, with 13 bases between the two ends. Germline CDR1 reads SGHVS; CDR2 reads FQNEAQ. The CDR3: CASSNKGEAGANVLTF. CDR3 sequence (DNA): TGTGCCAGCAGCAATAAGGGGGAGGCTGGGGCCAACGTCCTGACTTTC.

The V gene is TRBV28, the J gene TRBJ1-5; the D is unclear. This CDR3 region has 12 residues. V was cut by 6 bases and J by 4 bases, with 7 bases left in between. Germline V gene data show CDR1 as MDHEN and CDR2 as SYDVKM. The DNA for the CDR3 is TGTGCCAGCAGGGCTATGAATCAGCCCCAGCATTTT. Translated, it gives CASRAMNQPQHF.

This clonotype was observed a handful of times. Sequence at one end of the junction differs from germline and may be a read error. The rearrangement uses TRBV7-7 and TRBJ2-5; D call uncertain. The CDR3 is made up of 13 amino acids. Germline values: CDR1 SSHAT, CDR2 FNYEAQ (reference sequence). CDR3 DNA: TGTGCTAGCAGTTCCCTAGAGCTAGAGACCCAGTACTTC. Its translation is CASSSLELETQYF.

This chain links TRBV7-8 with TRBJ2-5; D assignment may be TRBD1 or TRBD2 (5 bases each). The germline gives CDR1 SGHVS, CDR2 FQNEAQ. V lost 2 bases and J 4 bases, leaving 20 bases between the germline ends. The CDR3 totals 17 residues. The CDR3 region is CASSLSGTRTGVETQYF. In DNA, the CDR3 is TGTGCCAGCAGCTTATCGGGGACCCGGACGGGTGTAGAGACCCAGTACTTC.

The genes are TRBV6-5 and TRBJ2-1, with 13 positions matching TRBD2. The germline gives CDR1 MNHEY, CDR2 SVGAGI. The CDR3 is 16 residues long. The trim removed 3 bases at V and 7 bases at J, leaving 6 bases unmatched. DNA of the CDR3: TGTGCCAGCAGTTATTCCACTAGCGGGGGGGCAAATGAGCAGTTCTTC. The encoded protein is CASSYSTSGGANEQFF.

There are a few counts of this clonotype. The chain has TRBV12-3 or TRBV12-4 and TRBJ2-1, with 9 bases matching TRBD2. The V gene end was trimmed by 7 bases and the J gene end by 0 bases; junction bases not matched to a gene: 7. The CDR3 spans 16 residues. The CDR3 nucleotides are TGTGCCAGCACCCAGCTAGCGGGACCCTCCTACAATGAGCAGTTCTTC. Translating it yields CASTQLAGPSYNEQFF.

This clonotype was counted only a few times. The chain links TRBV6-1 to TRBJ2-1; D unresolved. Germline V lookup: CDR1 MNHNS, CDR2 SASEGT. CDR3 length: 18 amino acids. Trimming cost V 0 bases and J 0 bases, with 15 bases left between them. DNA for the CDR3: TGTGCCAGCAGTGAAGCATTCGGAGTCGACCTCTCCTACAATGAGCAGTTCTTC. It codes for CASSEAFGVDLSYNEQFF.

Only one count was recorded for this clonotype. The junction differs from germline at one of its ends, possibly a read error. The gene calls are TRBV6-1 and TRBJ1-6, with D possibly matching TRBD1 (6 bases). CDR3 length equals 15 residues. Germline V lookup: CDR1 MNHNS, CDR2 SASEGT. In DNA, the CDR3 is TGTGCCAGCAGTCGAGGGGGTTCCTACAATTCACCCCTCCACTTT. Translating it yields CASSRGGSYNSPLHF.

A few counts support this clonotype. The chain is built from TRBV6-1 and TRBJ2-4; D perhaps matches TRBD1 (6 bases). V lost 0 bases and J 4 bases, leaving 10 bases between the germline ends. CDR3 length: 15 amino acids. CDR1 and CDR2 from the germline V gene are MNHNS and SASEGT. For the CDR3, the DNA is TGTGCCAGCAGTGAAGCGCTGGACAGAAAAAACATTCAGTACTTC. As protein: CASSEALDRKNIQYF.

The chain is built from TRBV6-1 and TRBJ2-1, with 13 bases identical to TRBD2. V was pared by 7 bases and J by 5 bases, with 5 bases of the junction left unmatched. The CDR3 extends over 15 amino acids. Germline CDR1 reads MNHNS; CDR2 reads SASEGT. The CDR3 here is CASKLAGGPNNEQFF. CDR3 bases: TGTGCCAGCAAACTAGCGGGAGGGCCAAACAATGAGCAGTTCTTC.

V and J are TRBV23-1 and TRBJ2-1; TRBD1 agrees at 7 bases. Judging by the DNA end, TRBJ2-7 fits better; the J call may be wrong. Being an ORF, TRBV23-1 has a function that is uncertain. The CDR3 contains 12 residues. CDR3 sequence (DNA): TGCGCCAGCAGTCCGACAGGGTACGAGCAGTACTTC. It encodes CASSPTGYEQYF.

This clonotype showed up just a few times. The chain uses TRBV6-1 and TRBJ2-1; TRBD2 aligns across 9 bases. From germline, CDR1 is MNHNS and CDR2 SASEGT. This CDR3 comprises 14 residues. V was pared by 5 bases and J by 6 bases, with 5 bases of the junction left unmatched. The CDR3 loop reads CASSTAGGFNEQFF. The CDR3 coding sequence is TGTGCCAGCAGTACAGCGGGAGGTTTCAATGAGCAGTTCTTC.

V gene TRBV28 combines with J gene TRBJ2-1, with 10 bases aligning to TRBD1. The CDR3 length is 15 residues. Germline V gives CDR1 MDHEN, CDR2 SYDVKM. Losses at the gene ends were 4 bases for V and 10 bases for J; bases not matched to a gene: 10. Here the CDR3 DNA reads TGTGCCAGCAGTTCCCCGGGACAGGGGACCCACGAGCAGTTCTTC. Translated: CASSSPGQGTHEQFF.

The genes are TRBV6-1 and TRBJ2-5; no firm D call. CDR1 and CDR2 from the germline V gene are MNHNS and SASEGT. This CDR3 has 13 amino acids. Trimming took 1 base from V and 6 from J, leaving 9 bases between them. The CDR3 sequence is CASSEGTVQTQYF. The CDR3 DNA is TGTGCCAGCAGTGAAGGCACAGTCCAGACCCAGTACTTC.

This chain uses TRBV7-9 with TRBJ2-7, with 11 nucleotides matching TRBD2. The germline V gene has CDR1 SEHNR and CDR2 FQNEAQ (reference sequence). This CDR3 spans 17 amino acids. The V gene end was trimmed by 1 base and the J gene end by 0 bases; junction bases not matched to a gene: 5. The CDR3 DNA is TGTGCCAGCAGCTTAGTACCTAGCGGGAGGAGCTCCTACGAGCAGTACTTC. It yields the protein CASSLVPSGRSSYEQYF.

J is TRBJ1-1 and V is TRBV6-1; 9 bases match TRBD1. The CDR3 extends over 15 amino acids. Trimming cost V 2 bases and J 5 bases; bases outside gene matches: 6. Germline V gene lookup returns CDR1 MNHNS and CDR2 SASEGT. Here the CDR3 reads CASSEHTGGGTEAFF. The CDR3 coding sequence is TGTGCCAGCAGTGAACATACAGGGGGCGGAACTGAAGCTTTCTTT.

In its sample, this clonotype was seen a few times. Here the CDR3 DNA reads TGTGCCAGCAGCTTAGGCGGCACTTTAGGAGAGACCCAGTACTTC. Translation gives CASSLGGTLGETQYF. The chain has TRBV7-3 and TRBJ2-5; D is unclear. V lost 2 bases and J 4 bases, leaving 14 bases between the germline ends. The CDR3 runs 15 residues. Germline V gene lookup returns CDR1 SGHTA and CDR2 FQGTGA.